Listed below are T cell receptor beta chains from one sample, sequenced in a study of a mutant IDH1 vaccine in newly diagnosed glioma. Measured with immunoSEQ multiplex PCR; TCRdb has only the in-frame clones, and not every one. The profile shows 35,000 to 50,000 clones, under 95% of them singletons. Which antigens these TCRs recognize remains unknown. The sequenced sample was PBMCs, obtained from a glioma patient whose treatment included an IDH1 peptide vaccine. The receptors come from a man aged 50 or older with glioma. Each CDR3 is given with its conserved first and last residue.

>TRBV7-2|TRBJ2-2
CASSLARENTGELFF
>TRBV7-9|TRBJ2-7
CASSPAGTYLLEQYF
>TRBV27|TRBJ1-4
CASRIRVGSNEKLFF
>TRBV5-5|TRBJ1-1
CASSFDRRTEAFF
>TRBV5-1|TRBJ2-5
CASSSQGTAEETQYF
>TRBV27|TRBJ2-5
CASTRQGGETQYF
>TRBV12-5|TRBJ1-1
CASGLSLSGNTEAFF
>TRBV27|TRBJ1-1
CASSPRAQGTEAFF
>TRBV5-1|TRBJ1-2
CASSLGSNAYGYTF
>TRBV5-1|TRBJ2-1
CASSLSLGEQFF
>TRBV30|TRBJ2-3
CAWSVQAGSRTDTQYF
>TRBV15|TRBJ2-1
CATSRASGIEQFF
>TRBV4-3|TRBJ1-1
CASSQDPTRNTEAFF
>TRBV19|TRBJ2-7
CASSIGTGGSYEQYF
>TRBV28|TRBJ2-7
CASSLSTVYEQYF
>TRBV10-3|TRBJ1-1
CAISGAGSGTEAFF
>TRBV30|TRBJ1-2
CAWNKGPAGPGYTF
>TRBV30|TRBJ1-2
CAWSGQIKYGYTF
>TRBV6-1|TRBJ1-4
CAITTRQYYEKLFF
>TRBV5-1|TRBJ1-1
CASRDRGRGSTEAFF
>TRBV27|TRBJ1-2
CASSVQGSYGYTF
>TRBV5-6|TRBJ2-5
CASSLVRGETQYF
>TRBV5-1|TRBJ2-7
CASSAGTGLNEQYF
>TRBV4-1|TRBJ1-2
CASSPLTGDGYTF
>TRBV4-1|TRBJ1-2
CASSPTANYGYTF
>TRBV11-1|TRBJ2-2
CASSLETGRLIAGELFF
>TRBV5-4|TRBJ2-2
CASSLVTGGAGELFF
>TRBV2|TRBJ2-7
CAVGLAGVWEQYF
>TRBV5-1|TRBJ2-5
CASSSGLAGEIQETQYF
>TRBV4-1|TRBJ1-2
CASSQEGLYGYTF
>TRBV6-1|TRBJ2-1
CASSERGTNEQFF
>TRBV4-3|TRBJ1-5
CASSQDRVGNQPQHF
>TRBV5-1|TRBJ2-1
CASSPNGLNEQFF
>TRBV29-1|TRBJ1-3
CSAQIVGNTIYF
>TRBV14|TRBJ1-1
CASSQEVSNTEAFF
>TRBV28|TRBJ2-5
CASSPPGGGTQETQYF
>TRBV5-5|TRBJ2-7
CASSNRGTGRSEQYF
>TRBV5-6|TRBJ1-2
CASSPYREVSSNTF
>TRBV6-4|TRBJ1-4
CASSDPPRNEKLFF
>TRBV11-1|TRBJ1-2
CASSPRQGAGYTF
>TRBV5-1|TRBJ2-3
CASSPGTGWEDTQYF
>TRBV28|TRBJ2-2
CASSWGLLSGELFF
>TRBV4-1|TRBJ2-7
CASSRGSPFFEQYF
>TRBV9|TRBJ2-1
CASSVRTEQFF
>TRBV19|TRBJ1-5
CASSIGVSNQPQHF
>TRBV11-2|TRBJ1-3
CASSSSGTGSGNTIYF
>TRBV25-1|TRBJ2-5
CASSETQTVIETQYF
>TRBV29-1|TRBJ2-5
CSVRQGLSGTQYF
>TRBV28|TRBJ2-3
CASSERTGDTDTQYF
>TRBV7-9|TRBJ1-2
CASSPTTGDPYGYTF
>TRBV9|TRBJ1-3
CASSLFDRETVNTIYF
>TRBV4-3|TRBJ2-5
CASSQDGVAGAETQYF
>TRBV25-1|TRBJ1-1
CASSEGGRGYTEAFF